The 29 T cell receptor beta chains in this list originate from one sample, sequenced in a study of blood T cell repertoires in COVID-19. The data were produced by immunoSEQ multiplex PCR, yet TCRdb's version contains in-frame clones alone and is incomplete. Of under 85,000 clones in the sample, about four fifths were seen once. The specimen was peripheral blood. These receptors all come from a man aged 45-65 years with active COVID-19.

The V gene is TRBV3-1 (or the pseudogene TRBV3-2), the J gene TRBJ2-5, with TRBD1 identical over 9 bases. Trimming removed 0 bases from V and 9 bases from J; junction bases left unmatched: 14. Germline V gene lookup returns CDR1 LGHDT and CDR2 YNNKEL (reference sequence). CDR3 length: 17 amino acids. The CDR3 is CASSQDNPSTGGRAQYF. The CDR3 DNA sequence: TGTGCCAGCAGCCAAGATAATCCCTCGACAGGGGGTAGGGCCCAGTACTTC.

DNA of the CDR3: TGTGCCAGCAGATTCACAGGGGGAACTGAAGCTTTCTTT. It encodes CASRFTGGTEAFF. The chain recombines TRBV6-5 with TRBJ1-1; 8 bases line up with TRBD1. The V segment lost 6 bases and the J segment 5 bases; nucleotides outside the gene matches: 5. This CDR3 contains 13 residues. The germline V gene has CDR1 MNHEY and CDR2 SVGAGI.

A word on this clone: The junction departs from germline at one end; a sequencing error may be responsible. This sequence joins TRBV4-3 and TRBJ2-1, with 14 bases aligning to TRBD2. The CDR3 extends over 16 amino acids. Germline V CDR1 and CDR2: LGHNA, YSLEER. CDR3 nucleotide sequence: TGCGCCAGCAGCCTGGGACTAGCGGGAGTCTACGATGAGCAGTTCTTC. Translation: CASSLGLAGVYDEQFF.

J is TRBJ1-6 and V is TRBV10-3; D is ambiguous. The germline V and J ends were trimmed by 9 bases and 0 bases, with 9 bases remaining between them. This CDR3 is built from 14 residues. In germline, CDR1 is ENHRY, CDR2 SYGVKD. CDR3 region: CAIRSSSYNSPLHF. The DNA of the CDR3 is TGTGCCATTAGGAGTAGCTCCTATAATTCACCCCTCCACTTT.

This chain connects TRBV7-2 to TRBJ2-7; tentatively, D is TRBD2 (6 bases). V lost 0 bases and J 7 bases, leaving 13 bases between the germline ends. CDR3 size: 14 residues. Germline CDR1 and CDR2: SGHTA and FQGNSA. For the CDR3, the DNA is TGTGCCAGCAGCTTAGCTACTAGTGGGAGGGAGCAGTACTTC. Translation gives CASSLATSGREQYF.

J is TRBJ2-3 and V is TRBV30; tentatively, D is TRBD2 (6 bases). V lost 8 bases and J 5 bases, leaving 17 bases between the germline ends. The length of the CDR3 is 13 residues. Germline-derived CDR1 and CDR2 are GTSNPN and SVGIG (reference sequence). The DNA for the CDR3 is TGTGCCCATGGTACTAGCTCAGGAGATACGCAGTATTTT. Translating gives CAHGTSSGDTQYF.

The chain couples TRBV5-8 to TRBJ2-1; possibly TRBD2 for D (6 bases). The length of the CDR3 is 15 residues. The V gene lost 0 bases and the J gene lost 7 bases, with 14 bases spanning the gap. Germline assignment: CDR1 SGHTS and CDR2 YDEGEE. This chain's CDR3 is CASSLELGGRNEQFF. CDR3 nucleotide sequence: TGTGCCAGCAGCTTGGAACTCGGGGGTCGAAATGAGCAGTTCTTC.

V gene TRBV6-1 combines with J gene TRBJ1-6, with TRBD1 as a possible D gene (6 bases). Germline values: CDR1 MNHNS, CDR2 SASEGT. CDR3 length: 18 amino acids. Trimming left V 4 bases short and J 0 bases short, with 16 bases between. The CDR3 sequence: CASSVGTTASSYNSPLHF. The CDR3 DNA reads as TGTGCCAGCAGTGTGGGGACAACCGCCAGCTCCTATAATTCACCCCTCCACTTT.

The CDR3 nucleotides are TGTGCCAGCAGCTTGGGACAGGCGGATACGCAGTATTTT. The encoded protein is CASSLGQADTQYF. V gene TRBV5-5 combines with J gene TRBJ2-3; the D gene is possibly TRBD1 (6 bases). Germline V gene lookup returns CDR1 SGHKS and CDR2 YYEKEE (reference sequence). V was cut by 0 bases and J by 6 bases, with 8 bases left in between. This CDR3 comprises 13 residues.

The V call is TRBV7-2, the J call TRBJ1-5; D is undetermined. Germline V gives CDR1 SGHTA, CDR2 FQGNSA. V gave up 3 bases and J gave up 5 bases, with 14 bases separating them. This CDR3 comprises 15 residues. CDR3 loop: CASSLSYAPDQPQHF. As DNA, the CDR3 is TGTGCCAGCAGCTTGTCCTATGCCCCCGATCAGCCCCAGCATTTT.

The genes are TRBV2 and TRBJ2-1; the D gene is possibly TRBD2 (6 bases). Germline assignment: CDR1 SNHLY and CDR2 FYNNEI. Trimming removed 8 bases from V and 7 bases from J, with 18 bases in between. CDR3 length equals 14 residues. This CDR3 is CASPRLGRSNEQFF. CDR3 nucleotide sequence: TGTGCCAGCCCTCGTCTAGGGAGGTCGAATGAGCAGTTCTTC. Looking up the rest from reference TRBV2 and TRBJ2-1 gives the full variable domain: EPEVTQTPSHQVTQMGQEVILRCVPISNHLYFYWYRQILGQKVEFLVSFYNNEISEKSEIFDDQFSVERPDGSNFTLKIRSTKLEDSAMYFCASPRLGRSNEQFFGPGTRLTVL.

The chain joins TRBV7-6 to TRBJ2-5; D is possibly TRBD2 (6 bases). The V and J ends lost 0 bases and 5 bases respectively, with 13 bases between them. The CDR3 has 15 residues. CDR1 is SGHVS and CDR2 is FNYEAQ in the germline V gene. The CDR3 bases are TGTGCCAGCAGCTTAGCAGCTTTGGGGAGGGAGACCCAGTACTTC. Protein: CASSLAALGRETQYF.

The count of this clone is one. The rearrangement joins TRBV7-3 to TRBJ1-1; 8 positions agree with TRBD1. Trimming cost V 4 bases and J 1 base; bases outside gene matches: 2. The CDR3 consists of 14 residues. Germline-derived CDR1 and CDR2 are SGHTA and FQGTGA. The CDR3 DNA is TGTGCCAGCAGCTCAGGGGGCGGGAACACTGAAGCTTTCTTT. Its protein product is CASSSGGGNTEAFF.

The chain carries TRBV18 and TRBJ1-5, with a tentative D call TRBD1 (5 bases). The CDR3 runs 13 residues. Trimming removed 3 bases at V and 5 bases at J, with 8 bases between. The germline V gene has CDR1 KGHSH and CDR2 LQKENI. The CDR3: CASSPSGYQPQHF. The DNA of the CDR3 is TGTGCCAGCTCACCGTCAGGGTATCAGCCCCAGCATTTT.

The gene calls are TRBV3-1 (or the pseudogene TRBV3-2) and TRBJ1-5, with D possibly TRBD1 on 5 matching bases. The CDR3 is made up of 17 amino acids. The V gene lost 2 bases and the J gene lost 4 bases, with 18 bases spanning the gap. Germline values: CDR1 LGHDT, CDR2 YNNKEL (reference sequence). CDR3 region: CASSQHPGGVRNQPQHF. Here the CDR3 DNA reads TGTGCCAGCAGCCAACATCCCGGGGGGGTAAGGAATCAGCCCCAGCATTTT.

CDR3 sequence reads: CASSSPGLPYTDTQYF. In DNA form, the CDR3 reads TGCGCCAGCAGCTCTCCGGGACTTCCTTACACAGATACGCAGTATTTT. The chain links TRBV5-1 to TRBJ2-3, with D possibly TRBD2 on 6 matching bases. Per germline, CDR1 SGHRS and CDR2 YFSETQ. V dropped 3 bases and J dropped 2 bases, with 16 bases sitting between them. The CDR3 is 16 residues long.

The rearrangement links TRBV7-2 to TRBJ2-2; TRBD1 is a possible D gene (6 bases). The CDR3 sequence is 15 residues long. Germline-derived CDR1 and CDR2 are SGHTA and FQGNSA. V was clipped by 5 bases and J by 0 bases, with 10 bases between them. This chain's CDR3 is CASSEGQSNTGELFF. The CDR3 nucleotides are TGTGCCAGCAGCGAGGGACAATCGAACACCGGGGAGCTGTTTTTT.

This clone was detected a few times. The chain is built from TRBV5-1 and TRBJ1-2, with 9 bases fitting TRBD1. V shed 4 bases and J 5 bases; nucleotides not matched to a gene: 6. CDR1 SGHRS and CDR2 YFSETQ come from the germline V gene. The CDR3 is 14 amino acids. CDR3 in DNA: TGCGCCAGCAGCGACCGACAGGGGGGGTATGGCTACACCTTC. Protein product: CASSDRQGGYGYTF.

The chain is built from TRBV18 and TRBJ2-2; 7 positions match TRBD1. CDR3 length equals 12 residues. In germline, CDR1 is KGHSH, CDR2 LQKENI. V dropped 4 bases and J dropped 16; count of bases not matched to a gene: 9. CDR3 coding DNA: TGTGCCAGCTCACTTGGACAGGCTGAGGAGTTTTTT. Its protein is CASSLGQAEEFF.

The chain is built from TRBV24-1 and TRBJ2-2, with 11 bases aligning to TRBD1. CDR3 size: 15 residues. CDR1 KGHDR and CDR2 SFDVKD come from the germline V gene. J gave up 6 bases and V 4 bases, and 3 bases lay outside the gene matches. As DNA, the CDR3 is TGTGCCACCAGTGACTGGGGACAGGGGGCCGGGGAGCTGTTTTTT. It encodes CATSDWGQGAGELFF.

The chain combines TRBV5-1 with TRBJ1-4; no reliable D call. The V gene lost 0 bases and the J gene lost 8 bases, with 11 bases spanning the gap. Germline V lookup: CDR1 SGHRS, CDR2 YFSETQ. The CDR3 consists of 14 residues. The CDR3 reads CASSLDLGHEKLFF. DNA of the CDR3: TGCGCCAGCAGCTTGGACCTGGGCCACGAAAAACTGTTTTTT.

The CDR3 is CASSEVRGVTDTQYF. As DNA, the CDR3 is TGTGCCAGCAGTGAAGTCAGGGGGGTCACAGATACGCAGTATTTT. This rearrangement joins TRBV6-1 to TRBJ2-3; TRBD1 is a possible D gene (7 bases). This CDR3 comprises 15 residues. Deletions cut 1 base from V and 2 bases from J, with 10 bases between. CDR1 and CDR2 from the germline V gene are MNHNS and SASEGT.

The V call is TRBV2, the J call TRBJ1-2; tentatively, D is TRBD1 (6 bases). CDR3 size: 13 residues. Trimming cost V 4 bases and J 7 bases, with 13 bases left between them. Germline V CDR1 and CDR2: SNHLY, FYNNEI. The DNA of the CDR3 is TGTGCCAGCAGTGGAGAGGGGGTTAGTGGCTACACCTTC. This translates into CASSGEGVSGYTF.

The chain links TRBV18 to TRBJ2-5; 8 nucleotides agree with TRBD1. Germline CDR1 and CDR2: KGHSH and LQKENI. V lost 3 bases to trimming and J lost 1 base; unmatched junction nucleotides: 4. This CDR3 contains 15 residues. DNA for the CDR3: TGTGCCAGCTCACCGATAACAGGGGGCCAAGAGACCCAGTACTTC. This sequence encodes CASSPITGGQETQYF. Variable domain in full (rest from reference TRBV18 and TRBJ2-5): NAGVMQNPRHLVRRRGQEARLRCSPMKGHSHVYWYRQLPEEGLKFMVYLQKENIIDESGMPKERFSAEFPKEGPSILRIQQVVRGDSAAYFCASSPITGGQETQYFGPGTRLLVL.

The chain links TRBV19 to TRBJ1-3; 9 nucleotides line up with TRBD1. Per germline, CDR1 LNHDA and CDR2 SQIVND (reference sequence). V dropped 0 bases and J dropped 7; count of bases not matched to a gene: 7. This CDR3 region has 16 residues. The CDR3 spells CASSIDSGTGSNTIYF. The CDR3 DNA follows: TGTGCCAGTAGTATAGATTCGGGGACAGGGAGCAACACCATATATTTT.

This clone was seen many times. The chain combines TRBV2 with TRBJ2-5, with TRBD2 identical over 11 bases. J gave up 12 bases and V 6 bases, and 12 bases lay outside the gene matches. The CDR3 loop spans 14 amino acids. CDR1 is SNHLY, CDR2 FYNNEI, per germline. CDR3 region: CASSTELAGAREYF. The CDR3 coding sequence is TGTGCCAGCAGCACGGAACTAGCGGGGGCCCGCGAGTACTTC.

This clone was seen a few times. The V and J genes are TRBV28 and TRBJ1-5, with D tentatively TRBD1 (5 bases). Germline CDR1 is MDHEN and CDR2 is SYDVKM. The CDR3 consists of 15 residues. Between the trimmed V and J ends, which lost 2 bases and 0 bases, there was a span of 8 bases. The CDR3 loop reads CASSLQGASNQPQHF. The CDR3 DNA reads TGTGCCAGCAGTTTACAGGGCGCTAGCAATCAGCCCCAGCATTTT.

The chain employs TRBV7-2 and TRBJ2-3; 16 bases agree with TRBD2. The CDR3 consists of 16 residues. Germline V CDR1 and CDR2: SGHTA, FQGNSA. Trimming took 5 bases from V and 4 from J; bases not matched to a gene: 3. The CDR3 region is CASSGTSGRGADTQYF. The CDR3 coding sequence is TGTGCCAGCAGCGGGACTAGCGGGAGGGGGGCAGATACGCAGTATTTT. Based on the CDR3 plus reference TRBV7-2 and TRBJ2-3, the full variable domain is GAGVSQSPSNKVTEKGKDVELRCDPISGHTALYWYRQSLGQGLEFLIYFQGNSAPDKSGLPSDRFSAERTGGSVSTLTIQRTQQEDSAVYLCASSGTSGRGADTQYFGPGTRLTVL.

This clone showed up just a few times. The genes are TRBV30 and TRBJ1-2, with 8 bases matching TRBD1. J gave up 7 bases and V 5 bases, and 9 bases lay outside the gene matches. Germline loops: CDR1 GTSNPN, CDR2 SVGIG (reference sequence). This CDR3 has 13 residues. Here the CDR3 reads CAWGARGHGGYTF. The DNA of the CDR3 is TGTGCCTGGGGTGCCAGGGGGCATGGTGGCTACACCTTC.